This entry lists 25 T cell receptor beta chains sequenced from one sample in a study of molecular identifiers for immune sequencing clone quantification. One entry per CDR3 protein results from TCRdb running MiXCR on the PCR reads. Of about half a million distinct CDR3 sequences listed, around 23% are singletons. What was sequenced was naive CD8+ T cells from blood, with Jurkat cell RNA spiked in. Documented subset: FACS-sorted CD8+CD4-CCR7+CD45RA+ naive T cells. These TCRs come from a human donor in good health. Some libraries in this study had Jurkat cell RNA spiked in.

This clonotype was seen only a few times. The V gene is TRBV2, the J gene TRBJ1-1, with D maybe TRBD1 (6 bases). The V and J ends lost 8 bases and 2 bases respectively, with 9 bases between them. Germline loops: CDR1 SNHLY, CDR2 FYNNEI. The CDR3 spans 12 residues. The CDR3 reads CASLDRNTEAFF. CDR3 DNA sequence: TGTGCCAGCCTGGACAGAAACACTGAAGCTTTCTTT.

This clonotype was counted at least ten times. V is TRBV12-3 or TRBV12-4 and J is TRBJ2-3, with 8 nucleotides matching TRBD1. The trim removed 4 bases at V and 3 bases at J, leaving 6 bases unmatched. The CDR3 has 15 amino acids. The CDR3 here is CASSSTDRETDTQYF. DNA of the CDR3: TGTGCCAGCAGTTCCACGGACAGGGAAACAGATACGCAGTATTTT.

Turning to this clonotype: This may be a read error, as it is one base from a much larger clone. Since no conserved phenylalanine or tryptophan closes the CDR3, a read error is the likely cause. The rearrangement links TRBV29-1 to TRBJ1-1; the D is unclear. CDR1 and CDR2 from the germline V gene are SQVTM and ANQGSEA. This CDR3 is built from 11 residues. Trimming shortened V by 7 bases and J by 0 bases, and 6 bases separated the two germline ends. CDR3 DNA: TGCAGCGCCACAATGAACACTGAAGCTTTCATT. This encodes CSATMNTEAFI.

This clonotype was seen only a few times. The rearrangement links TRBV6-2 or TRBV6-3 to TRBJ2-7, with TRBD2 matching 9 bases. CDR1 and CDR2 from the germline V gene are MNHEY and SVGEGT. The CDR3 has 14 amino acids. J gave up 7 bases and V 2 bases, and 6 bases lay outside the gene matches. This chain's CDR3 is CASSYSIAGAEQYF. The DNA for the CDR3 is TGTGCCAGCAGTTACAGTATAGCGGGAGCTGAGCAGTACTTC.

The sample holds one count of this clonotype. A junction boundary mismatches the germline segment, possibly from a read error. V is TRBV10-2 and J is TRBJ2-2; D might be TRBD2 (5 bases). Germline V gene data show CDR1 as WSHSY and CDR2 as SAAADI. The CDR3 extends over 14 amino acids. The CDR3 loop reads CASRYTAYDGELLF. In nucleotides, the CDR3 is TGCGCCAGCAGATACACAGCGTATGACGGGGAGCTGCTTTTT.

The CDR3 reads CASSPFLTGVSGYTF. In DNA form, the CDR3 reads TGTGCCAGCAGCCCTTTTTTGACAGGCGTCTCTGGCTACACCTTC. V gene TRBV14 combines with J gene TRBJ1-2; possibly TRBD1 for D (6 bases). The CDR3 runs to 15 residues. V lost 4 bases and J lost 7, with 19 bases in between. Per the germline V gene, CDR1 is SGHDN and CDR2 is FVKESK.

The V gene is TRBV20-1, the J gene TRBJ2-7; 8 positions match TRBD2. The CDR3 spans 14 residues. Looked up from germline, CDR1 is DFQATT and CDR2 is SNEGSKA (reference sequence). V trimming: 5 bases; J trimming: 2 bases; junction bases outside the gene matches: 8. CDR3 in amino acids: CSAHFGLAPYEQYF. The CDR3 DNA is TGCAGTGCTCATTTCGGACTAGCCCCCTACGAGCAGTACTTC.

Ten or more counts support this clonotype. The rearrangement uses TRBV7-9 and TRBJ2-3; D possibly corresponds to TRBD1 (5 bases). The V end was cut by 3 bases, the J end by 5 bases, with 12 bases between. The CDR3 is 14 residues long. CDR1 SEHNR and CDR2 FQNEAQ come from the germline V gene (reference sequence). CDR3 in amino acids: CASSFTRAQDTQYF. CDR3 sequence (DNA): TGTGCCAGCAGCTTTACCAGGGCGCAAGATACGCAGTATTTT.

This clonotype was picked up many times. DNA of the CDR3: TGTGCCGTCGACCGGCGACAGCGATACTACGAGCAGTACTTC. This sequence encodes CAVDRRQRYYEQYF. The chain recombines TRBV7-9 with TRBJ2-7; perhaps TRBD1 as D (5 bases). The V gene lost 11 bases and the J gene lost 3 bases, with 20 bases spanning the gap. The length of the CDR3 is 14 residues. Per the germline V gene, CDR1 is SEHNR and CDR2 is FQNEAQ (reference sequence).

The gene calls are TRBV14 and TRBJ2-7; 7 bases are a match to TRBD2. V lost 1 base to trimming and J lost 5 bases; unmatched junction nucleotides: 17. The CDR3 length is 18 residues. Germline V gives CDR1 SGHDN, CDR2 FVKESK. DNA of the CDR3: TGTGCCAGCAGCCAAGTTTGGCGGTCTAGCGGAGGGTGGGACGAGCAGTACTTC. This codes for CASSQVWRSSGGWDEQYF.

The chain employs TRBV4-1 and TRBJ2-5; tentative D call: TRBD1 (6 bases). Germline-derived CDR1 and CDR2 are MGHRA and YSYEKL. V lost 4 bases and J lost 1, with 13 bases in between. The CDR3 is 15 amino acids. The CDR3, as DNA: TGCGCCAGCAGCCCTCACCGGACAGCCCAAGAGACCCAGTACTTC. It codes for CASSPHRTAQETQYF.

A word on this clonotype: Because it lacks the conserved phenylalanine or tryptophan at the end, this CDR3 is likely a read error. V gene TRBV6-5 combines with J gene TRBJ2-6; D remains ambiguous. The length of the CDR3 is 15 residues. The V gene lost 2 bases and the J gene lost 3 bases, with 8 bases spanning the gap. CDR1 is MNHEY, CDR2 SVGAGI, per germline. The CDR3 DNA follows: TGTGCCAGCAGTTACACCCACTTTGGGGCCAACGTCCTGACTTCC. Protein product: CASSYTHFGANVLTS.

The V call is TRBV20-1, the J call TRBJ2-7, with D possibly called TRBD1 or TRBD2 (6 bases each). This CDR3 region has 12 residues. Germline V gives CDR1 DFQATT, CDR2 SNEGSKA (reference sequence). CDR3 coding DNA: TGCAGCATCCGGGGGCCCTCCTACGAGCAGTACTTC. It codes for CSIRGPSYEQYF.

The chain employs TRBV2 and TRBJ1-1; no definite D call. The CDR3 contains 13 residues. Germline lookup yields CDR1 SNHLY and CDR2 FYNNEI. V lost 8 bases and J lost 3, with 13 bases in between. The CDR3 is CASSGSGDTEAFF. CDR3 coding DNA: TGTGCCAGCTCGGGATCCGGGGACACTGAAGCTTTCTTT.

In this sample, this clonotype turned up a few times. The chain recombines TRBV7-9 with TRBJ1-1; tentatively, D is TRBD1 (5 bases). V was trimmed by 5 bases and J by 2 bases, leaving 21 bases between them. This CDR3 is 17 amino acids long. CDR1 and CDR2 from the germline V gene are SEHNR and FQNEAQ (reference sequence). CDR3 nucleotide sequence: TGTGCCAGCAGCGAGATGGAGCAGGGAGTATCCAACACTGAAGCTTTCTTT. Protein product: CASSEMEQGVSNTEAFF.

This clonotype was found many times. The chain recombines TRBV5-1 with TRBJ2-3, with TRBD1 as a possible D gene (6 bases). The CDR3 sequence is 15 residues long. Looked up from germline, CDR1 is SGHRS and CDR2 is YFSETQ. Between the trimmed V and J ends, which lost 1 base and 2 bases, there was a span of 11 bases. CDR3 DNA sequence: TGCGCCAGCAGCTTGTGGGGGCGGGTCACAGATACGCAGTATTTT. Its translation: CASSLWGRVTDTQYF.

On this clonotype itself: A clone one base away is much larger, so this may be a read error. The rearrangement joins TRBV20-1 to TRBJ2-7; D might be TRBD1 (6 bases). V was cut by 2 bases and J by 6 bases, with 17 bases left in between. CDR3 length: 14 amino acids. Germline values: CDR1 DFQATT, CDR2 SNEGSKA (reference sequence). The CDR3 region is CSARSHHTGSEQYF. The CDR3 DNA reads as TGCAGTGCTAGATCACATCATACAGGGTCCGAGCAGTACTTC.

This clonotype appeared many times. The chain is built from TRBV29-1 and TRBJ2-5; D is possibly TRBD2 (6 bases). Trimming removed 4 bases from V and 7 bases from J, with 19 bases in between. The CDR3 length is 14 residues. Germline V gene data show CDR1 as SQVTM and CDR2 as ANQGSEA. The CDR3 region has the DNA TGCAGCGTTGTTCATGGATATGGAGCGGGGACCCAGTACTTC. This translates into CSVVHGYGAGTQYF.

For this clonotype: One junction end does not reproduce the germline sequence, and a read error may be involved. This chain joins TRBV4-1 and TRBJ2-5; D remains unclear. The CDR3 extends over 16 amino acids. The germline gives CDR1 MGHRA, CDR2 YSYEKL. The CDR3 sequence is CASSQEVGSAQETRYF. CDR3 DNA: TGCGCCAGCAGCCAAGAGGTGGGGTCTGCCCAAGAGACCCGGTACTTC.

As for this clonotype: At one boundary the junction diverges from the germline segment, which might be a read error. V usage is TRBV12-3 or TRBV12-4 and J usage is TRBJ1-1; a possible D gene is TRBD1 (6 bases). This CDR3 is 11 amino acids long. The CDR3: CANSSTGEAFF. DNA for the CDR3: TGTGCCAACAGTTCTACAGGGGAAGCTTTCTTT.

The CDR3 DNA reads TGTGCCAGCAACCAGAGTGGGACAGGGGTATTTTCCTACGAGCAGTACTTC. This gives the protein CASNQSGTGVFSYEQYF. The V gene is TRBV3-1, the J gene TRBJ2-7, with 10 positions matching TRBD1. The CDR3 has 17 residues. V shed 7 bases and J 1 base; nucleotides not matched to a gene: 13. In germline, CDR1 is LGHDT, CDR2 YNNKEL (reference sequence).

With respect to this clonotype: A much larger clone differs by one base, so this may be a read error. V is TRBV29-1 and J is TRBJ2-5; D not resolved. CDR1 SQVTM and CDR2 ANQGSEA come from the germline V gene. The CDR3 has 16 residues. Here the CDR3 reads CGVETRGPRYQETQYF. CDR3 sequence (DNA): TGCGGCGTTGAGACGAGAGGCCCACGGTACCAAGAGACCCAGTACTTC.

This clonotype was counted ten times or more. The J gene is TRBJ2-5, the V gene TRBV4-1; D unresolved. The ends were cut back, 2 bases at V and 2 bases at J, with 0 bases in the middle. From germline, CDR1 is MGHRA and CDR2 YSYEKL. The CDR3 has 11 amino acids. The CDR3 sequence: CASSQQETQYF. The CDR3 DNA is TGCGCCAGCAGCCAACAAGAGACCCAGTACTTC.

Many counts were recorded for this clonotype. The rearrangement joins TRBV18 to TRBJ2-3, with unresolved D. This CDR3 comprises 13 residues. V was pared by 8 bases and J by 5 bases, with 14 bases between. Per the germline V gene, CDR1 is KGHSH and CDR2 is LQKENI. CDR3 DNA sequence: TGTGCCAGCGCAAACGAGAGGTTAGATACGCAGTATTTT. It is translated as CASANERLDTQYF.

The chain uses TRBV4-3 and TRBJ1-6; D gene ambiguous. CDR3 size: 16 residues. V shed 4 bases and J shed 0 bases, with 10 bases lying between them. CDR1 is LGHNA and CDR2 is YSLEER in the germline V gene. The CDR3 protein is CASSPSGDSYNSPLHF. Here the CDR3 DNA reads TGCGCCAGCAGCCCGAGCGGGGACTCCTATAATTCACCCCTCCACTTT.